The 25 T cell receptor beta chains in this list originate from one sample, sequenced in a study of post-analysis software for immune sequencing data (dated by TCRdb to between 2014 and 2017). Results and caveats for the whole study, not just this receptor: Patients showed significantly higher frequencies than controls for about five TRBV segments, among them TRBV5-6, TRBV5-1 and TRBV20-1.

Preparation of the library involved PCR. The data were produced on an Illumina HiSeq 2500. Unique molecular identifiers were incorporated into TCR beta cDNA libraries to reduce PCR and sequencing biases. Through fastp at Q25 and MiXCR, TCRdb rebuilt clones from the public reads, retaining in-frame beta chains. Merged by CDR3 protein, the rows form single entries marked with the most common genes and DNA. The sample records over 250,000 distinct CDR3 sequences, roughly a third of which are singletons. Around 5% of the sample is held by the ten biggest clonotypes. No cognate antigen is known for these TCRs. The sequenced material came from blood. The receptors originated from a girl between 5 and 17 years old with multiple sclerosis.

The V call is TRBV7-2, the J call TRBJ2-3; no clear D. The germline CDR1 and CDR2 sequences are SGHTA and FQGNSA. The CDR3 spans 14 residues. Trimming removed 5 bases at V and 6 bases at J, with 15 bases between. CDR3 sequence: CASSQASFGDTQYF. For the CDR3, the DNA is TGTGCCAGCAGCCAAGCCTCCTTCGGCGATACGCAGTATTTT.

The CDR3 DNA sequence: TGCGCCAGCAGCTTGTCCGGACAGACCTACAATGAGCAGTTCTTC. It translates to CASSLSGQTYNEQFF. This chain links TRBV5-1 with TRBJ2-1; a weak D match, TRBD1 (6 bases). Per the germline V gene, CDR1 is SGHRS and CDR2 is YFSETQ. The germline V and J ends were trimmed by 1 base and 2 bases, with 10 bases remaining between them. The CDR3 sequence is 15 residues long.

This clonotype has a handful of counts. V is TRBV6-4 and J is TRBJ2-3; 12 positions agree with TRBD2. The CDR3 runs to 14 residues. Germline CDR1 MRHNA, CDR2 SNTAGT. Unmatched junction bases numbered 2, after V lost 7 bases and J lost 3 bases. CDR3 residues: CASTSGGATDTQYF. CDR3 DNA sequence: TGTGCCAGCACTAGCGGGGGGGCGACAGATACGCAGTATTTT.

This chain uses TRBV6-5 with TRBJ2-7; D may be TRBD1 (6 bases). This CDR3 spans 13 amino acids. Germline loops: CDR1 MNHEY, CDR2 SVGAGI. Trimming removed 6 bases from V and 7 bases from J, with 16 bases in between. The chain's CDR3 is CASSQVGGREQYF. DNA of the CDR3: TGTGCCAGCAGCCAGGTTGGGGGCCGGGAGCAGTACTTC.

The table lists this clonotype with many counts. V usage is TRBV5-1 and J usage is TRBJ2-1; no definite D call. Germline V CDR1 and CDR2: SGHRS, YFSETQ. This CDR3 has 12 amino acids. The ends were cut back, 4 bases at V and 7 bases at J, with 9 bases in the middle. The CDR3: CASSISWNEQFF. The CDR3 bases are TGCGCCAGCAGCATCAGTTGGAATGAGCAGTTCTTC.

This clonotype was detected ten times or more. The gene calls are TRBV19 and TRBJ2-3; 9 bases agree with TRBD2. Trimming cost V 3 bases and J 2 bases; bases outside gene matches: 9. CDR1 is LNHDA, CDR2 SQIVND, per germline (reference sequence). The CDR3 length is 17 residues. CDR3 in amino acids: CASSMLVAGDITDTQYF. CDR3 DNA sequence: TGTGCCAGTAGTATGTTGGTAGCGGGGGACATCACAGATACGCAGTATTTT.

This clonotype was observed at least ten times. V is TRBV7-2 and J is TRBJ2-1; 9 nucleotides line up with TRBD1. The CDR3 sequence is 16 residues long. CDR1 SGHTA and CDR2 FQGNSA come from the germline V gene. Trimming cost V 5 bases and J 4 bases; bases outside gene matches: 9. The CDR3 loop reads CASSLQDRGIYNEQFF. The CDR3 DNA reads TGTGCCAGCAGCCTACAGGACAGGGGAATATACAATGAGCAGTTCTTC. Full variable domain (missing parts from reference TRBV7-2 and TRBJ2-1): GAGVSQSPSNKVTEKGKDVELRCDPISGHTALYWYRQSLGQGLEFLIYFQGNSAPDKSGLPSDRFSAERTGGSVSTLTIQRTQQEDSAVYLCASSLQDRGIYNEQFFGPGTRLTVL.

The chain is built from TRBV19 and TRBJ1-2, with 7 bases matching TRBD1. Unmatched junction bases numbered 7, after V lost 11 bases and J lost 7 bases. The CDR3 consists of 11 residues. CDR1 is LNHDA, CDR2 SQIVND, per germline (reference sequence). The CDR3 DNA reads TGTGCCGCAGCGGAGGGGGCTGGCTACACCTTC. This codes for CAAAEGAGYTF.

This clonotype was counted only a few times. Just one base apart from a much larger clone, this may be a read error. CDR3 in amino acids: CASSQAGSEAQYF. The CDR3 nucleotides read TGTGCCAGCAGCCAAGCGGGCAGCGAGGCCCAGTACTTC. The chain couples TRBV4-2 to TRBJ2-5; D unresolved. Trimming pared 1 base from V and 9 bases from J, leaving 12 bases between. The germline V gene has CDR1 LGHNA and CDR2 YNFKEQ. The CDR3 runs to 13 residues.

This clonotype has only one observation. A much bigger clone sits one base away, suggesting this may be a read error. This chain joins TRBV20-1 and TRBJ2-1; 9 bases align to TRBD2. This CDR3 contains 14 residues. The germline gives CDR1 DFQATT, CDR2 SNEGSKA (reference sequence). The CDR3 spells CSARDSGGVNERFF. CDR3 coding DNA: TGCAGTGCTAGGGATAGCGGGGGTGTCAATGAGCGGTTCTTC.

In its sample, this clonotype was seen a few times. The chain carries TRBV6-5 and TRBJ2-2; no clear D. The CDR3 loop spans 13 amino acids. V lost 2 bases and J 3 bases, leaving 4 bases between the germline ends. In germline, CDR1 is MNHEY, CDR2 SVGAGI. The CDR3 nucleotides read TGTGCCAGCAGTTACGGCCACACCGGGGAGCTGTTTTTT. This translates into CASSYGHTGELFF.

This clonotype was recorded many times. The chain uses TRBV5-1 and TRBJ2-1, with D perhaps matching TRBD2 (6 bases). Germline values: CDR1 SGHRS, CDR2 YFSETQ. This CDR3 has 14 amino acids. The V end lost 5 bases, the J end lost 7 bases, and 16 bases lay between the germline ends. CDR3 in amino acids: CASSSSPGRNEQFF. In DNA, the CDR3 is TGCGCCAGCAGTTCCTCCCCTGGGAGGAATGAGCAGTTCTTC.

This chain joins TRBV15 and TRBJ1-2; D is ambiguous. Looked up from germline, CDR1 is LNHNV and CDR2 is YYDKDF (reference sequence). V was trimmed by 0 bases and J by 7 bases, leaving 9 bases between them. The CDR3 has 13 residues. CDR3 loop: CATSRDRGSGYTF. The DNA of the CDR3 is TGTGCCACCAGCAGAGATCGTGGCAGTGGCTACACCTTC.

The chain combines TRBV25-1 with TRBJ2-1; 12 bases align to TRBD1. CDR3 size: 15 residues. Germline-derived CDR1 and CDR2 are MGHDK and SYGVNS. The ends lost 3 bases at V and 8 bases at J; junction bases unmatched: 5. The CDR3 DNA is TGTGCCAGCAGTGATCTAGGGACAGGGGGCTATGAGCAGTTCTTC. This translates into CASSDLGTGGYEQFF.

CDR3 amino acids: CSARIGGRTEAFF. The CDR3 nucleotides read TGCAGTGCTCGTATAGGGGGCAGGACTGAAGCTTTCTTT. The chain recombines TRBV20-1 with TRBJ1-1; 7 nucleotides align to TRBD1. There are 13 residues in the CDR3. The germline V gene has CDR1 DFQATT and CDR2 SNEGSKA (reference sequence). The trim removed 5 bases at V and 5 bases at J, leaving 8 bases unmatched.

The chain uses TRBV5-1 and TRBJ2-7, with D unclear. Trimming pared 2 bases from V and 0 bases from J, leaving 9 bases between. Germline V gives CDR1 SGHRS, CDR2 YFSETQ. There are 14 residues in the CDR3. In DNA form, the CDR3 reads TGCGCCAGCAGCTTAAACGGCCCCTCCTACGAGCAGTACTTC. Protein sequence: CASSLNGPSYEQYF.

This clonotype was detected many times. The genes are TRBV19 and TRBJ2-3; possibly TRBD1 for D (6 bases). V was pared by 6 bases and J by 5 bases, with 12 bases between. The CDR3 totals 13 residues. Looked up from germline, CDR1 is LNHDA and CDR2 is SQIVND (reference sequence). The CDR3 sequence: CASSQGSGDTQYF. The CDR3 bases are TGTGCCAGTAGCCAGGGGTCGGGAGATACGCAGTATTTT.

This clonotype was recorded at least ten times. This chain connects TRBV10-3 to TRBJ1-1; no clear D. Trimming removed 0 bases at V and 2 bases at J, with 10 bases between. CDR1 is ENHRY and CDR2 is SYGVKD in the germline V gene. CDR3 length: 15 residues. The chain's CDR3 is CAISESTTANTEAFF. The CDR3 DNA follows: TGTGCCATCAGTGAGTCGACAACAGCAAACACTGAAGCTTTCTTT.

The chain recombines TRBV29-1 with TRBJ1-1; no firm D call. The V end lost 4 bases, the J end lost 0 bases, and 9 bases lay between the germline ends. The CDR3 is made up of 13 amino acids. The germline gives CDR1 SQVTM, CDR2 ANQGSEA. The CDR3 spells CSVGLTLNTEAFF. The CDR3 DNA reads TGCAGCGTTGGGCTGACATTGAACACTGAAGCTTTCTTT.

The J gene is TRBJ2-3, the V gene TRBV21-1; the listed D gene, TRBD1, was not tested against the DNA. TRBV21-1 is annotated as a pseudogene. The CDR3 contains 15 residues. CDR3 in amino acids: CASSTPGVGTDTQYF. CDR3 nucleotides: TGTGCCAGCAGCACTCCAGGGGTCGGCACAGATACGCAGTATTTT.

Comments on this clonotype: A much bigger clone sits one base away, suggesting this may be a read error. This chain uses TRBV15 with TRBJ2-1, with a possible D match to TRBD2 (6 bases). The CDR3 has 16 residues. CDR1 is LNHNV and CDR2 is YYDKDF in the germline V gene (reference sequence). V was cut by 4 bases and J by 8 bases, with 21 bases left in between. CDR3 DNA sequence: TGTGCCACCAGCAAGGAGGCGGGAAGGCGTCGCGATGAGCAGTTCTTC. Protein product: CATSKEAGRRRDEQFF.

This clonotype was detected once. The chain employs TRBV5-1 and TRBJ2-7, with D perhaps TRBD1 (5 bases). The CDR3 spans 14 residues. Germline CDR1 and CDR2: SGHRS and YFSETQ. Trimming shortened V by 3 bases and J by 3 bases, and 13 bases separated the two germline ends. Here the CDR3 DNA reads TGCGCCAGCAGCTGGGTACAGGATAACTACGAGCAGTACTTC. The encoded protein is CASSWVQDNYEQYF.

The V and J genes are TRBV12-3 or TRBV12-4 and TRBJ2-7; D gene unclear. The V end lost 3 bases, the J end lost 4 bases, and 10 bases lay between the germline ends. The length of the CDR3 is 13 residues. Here the CDR3 DNA reads TGTGCCAGCAGTTTGGGCAATAGGTACGAGCAGTACTTC. It encodes CASSLGNRYEQYF.

This clonotype was seen a handful of times. The chain joins TRBV11-3 to TRBJ2-2; D perhaps matches TRBD1 (7 bases). The CDR3 length is 15 residues. V was pared by 5 bases and J by 2 bases, with 12 bases between. Per germline, CDR1 SGHNT and CDR2 YENEEA. The CDR3 DNA reads TGTGCCAGCAGCCGCCAGGGGGGAAACACCGGGGAGCTGTTTTTT. Translation: CASSRQGGNTGELFF. The whole variable domain, filled in from reference TRBV11-3 and TRBJ2-2, reads EAGVVQSPRYKIIEKKQPVAFWCNPISGHNTLYWYLQNLGQGPELLIRYENEEAVDDSQLPKDRFSAERLKGVDSTLKIQPAELGDSAVYLCASSRQGGNTGELFFGEGSRLTVL.

The CDR3 DNA follows: TGTGCCAGCAGTGAGGAGGCAGGGGGTAATTCACCCCTCCACTTT. It encodes CASSEEAGGNSPLHF. This chain uses TRBV2 with TRBJ1-6; TRBD1 agrees at 7 bases. The CDR3 loop spans 15 amino acids. Germline CDR1 SNHLY, CDR2 FYNNEI. After removal of 3 bases from V and 6 bases from J, the junction contained 5 bases not matched to a gene.